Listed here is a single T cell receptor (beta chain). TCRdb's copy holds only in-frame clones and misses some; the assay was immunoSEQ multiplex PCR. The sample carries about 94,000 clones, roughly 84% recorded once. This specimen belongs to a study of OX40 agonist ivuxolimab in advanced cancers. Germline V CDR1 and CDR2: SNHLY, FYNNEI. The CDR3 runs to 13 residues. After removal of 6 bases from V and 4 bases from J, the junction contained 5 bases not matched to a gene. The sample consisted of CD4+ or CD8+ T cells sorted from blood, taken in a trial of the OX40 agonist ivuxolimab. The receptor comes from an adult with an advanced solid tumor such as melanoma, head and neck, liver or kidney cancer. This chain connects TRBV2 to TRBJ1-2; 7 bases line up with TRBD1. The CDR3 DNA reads TGTGCCAGCAGGGGGGACAGCGCCTATGGCTACACCTTC. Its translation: CASRGDSAYGYTF.